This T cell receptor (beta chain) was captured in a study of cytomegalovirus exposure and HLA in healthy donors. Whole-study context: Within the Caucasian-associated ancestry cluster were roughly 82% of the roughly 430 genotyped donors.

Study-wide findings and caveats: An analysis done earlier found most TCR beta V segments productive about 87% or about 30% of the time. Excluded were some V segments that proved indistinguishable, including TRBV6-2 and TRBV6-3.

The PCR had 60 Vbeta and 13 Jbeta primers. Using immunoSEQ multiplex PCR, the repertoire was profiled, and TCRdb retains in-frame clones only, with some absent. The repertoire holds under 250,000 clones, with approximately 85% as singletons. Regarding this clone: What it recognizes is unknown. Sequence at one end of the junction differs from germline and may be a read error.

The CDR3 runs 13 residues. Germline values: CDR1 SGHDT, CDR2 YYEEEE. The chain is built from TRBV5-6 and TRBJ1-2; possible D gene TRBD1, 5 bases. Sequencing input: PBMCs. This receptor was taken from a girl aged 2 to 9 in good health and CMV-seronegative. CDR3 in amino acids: CASSLASGFRPDF. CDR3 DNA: TGTGCCAGCAGCTTGGCCTCAGGGTTCCGTCCGGACTTC.